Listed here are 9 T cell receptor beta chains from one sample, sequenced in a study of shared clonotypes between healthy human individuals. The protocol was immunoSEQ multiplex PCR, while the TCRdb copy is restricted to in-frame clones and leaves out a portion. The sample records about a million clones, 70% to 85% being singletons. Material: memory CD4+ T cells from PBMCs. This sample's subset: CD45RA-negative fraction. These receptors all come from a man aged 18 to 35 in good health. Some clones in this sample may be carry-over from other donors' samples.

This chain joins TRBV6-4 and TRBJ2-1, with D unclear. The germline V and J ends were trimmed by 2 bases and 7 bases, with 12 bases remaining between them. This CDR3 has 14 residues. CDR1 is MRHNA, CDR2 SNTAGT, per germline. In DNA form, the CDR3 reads TGTGCCAGCAGTGACGGGAATAGGGTAAATGAGCAGTTCTTC. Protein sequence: CASSDGNRVNEQFF.

The CDR3: CASSKQVTGELFF. The CDR3 region has the DNA TGTGCCAGCAGCAAACAGGTCACCGGGGAGCTGTTTTTT. V is TRBV11-2 and J is TRBJ2-2, with D maybe TRBD1 (5 bases). The CDR3 runs 13 residues. Trimming left V 5 bases short and J 4 bases short, with 8 bases between. The V gene's germline CDR1 is SGHAT and CDR2 FQNNGV.

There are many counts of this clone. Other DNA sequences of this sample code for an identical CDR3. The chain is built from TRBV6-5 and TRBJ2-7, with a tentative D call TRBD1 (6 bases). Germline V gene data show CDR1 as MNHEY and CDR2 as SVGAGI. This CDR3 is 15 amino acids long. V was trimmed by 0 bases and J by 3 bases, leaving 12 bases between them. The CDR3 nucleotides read TGTGCCAGCAGTTACTCGCCTCAAGGGGGCTACGAGCAGTACTTC. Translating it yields CASSYSPQGGYEQYF.

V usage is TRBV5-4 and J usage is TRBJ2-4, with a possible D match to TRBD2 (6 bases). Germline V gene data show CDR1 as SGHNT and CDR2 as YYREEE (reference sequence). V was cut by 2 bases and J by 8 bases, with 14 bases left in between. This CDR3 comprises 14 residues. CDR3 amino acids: CASSFAPQRDIQYF. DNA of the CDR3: TGTGCCAGCAGCTTTGCCCCACAGCGGGACATTCAGTACTTC.

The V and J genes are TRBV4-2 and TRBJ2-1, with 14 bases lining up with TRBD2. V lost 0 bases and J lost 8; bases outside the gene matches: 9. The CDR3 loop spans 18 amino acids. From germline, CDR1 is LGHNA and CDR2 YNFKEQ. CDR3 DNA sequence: TGTGCCAGCAGCCAAGAGGGTTTTGGGACTAGCGGGAGCTATGAGCAGTTCTTC. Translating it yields CASSQEGFGTSGSYEQFF.

The CDR3 is CASSLVGTYEQYF. The CDR3 bases are TGTGCCAGCAGCTTGGTCGGGACCTACGAGCAGTACTTC. The chain carries TRBV5-4 and TRBJ2-7, with D tentatively TRBD2 (5 bases). This CDR3 is built from 13 residues. The germline CDR1 and CDR2 sequences are SGHNT and YYREEE (reference sequence). Trimming cost V 0 bases and J 2 bases, with 6 bases left between them.

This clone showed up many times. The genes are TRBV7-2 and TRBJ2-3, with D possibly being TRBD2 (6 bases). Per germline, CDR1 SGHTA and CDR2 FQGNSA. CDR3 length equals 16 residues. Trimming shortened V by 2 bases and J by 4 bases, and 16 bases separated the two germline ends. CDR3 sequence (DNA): TGTGCCAGCAGCTTACGGGAAGGCAGGGAGGCAGATACGCAGTATTTT. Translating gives CASSLREGREADTQYF.

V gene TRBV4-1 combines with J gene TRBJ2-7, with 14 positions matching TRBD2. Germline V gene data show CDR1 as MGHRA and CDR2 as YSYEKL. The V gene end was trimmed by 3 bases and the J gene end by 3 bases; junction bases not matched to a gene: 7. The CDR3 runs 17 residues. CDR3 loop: CASSQSTSGRALYEQYF. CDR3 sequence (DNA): TGCGCCAGCAGCCAGTCGACTAGCGGGAGGGCCCTCTACGAGCAGTACTTC.

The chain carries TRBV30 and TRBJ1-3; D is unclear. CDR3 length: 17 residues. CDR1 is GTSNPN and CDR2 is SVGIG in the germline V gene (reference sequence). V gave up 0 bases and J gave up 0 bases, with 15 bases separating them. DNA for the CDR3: TGTGCCTGGAGTGTAGGGATGACATTCCCCTCTGGAAACACCATATATTTT. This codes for CAWSVGMTFPSGNTIYF.